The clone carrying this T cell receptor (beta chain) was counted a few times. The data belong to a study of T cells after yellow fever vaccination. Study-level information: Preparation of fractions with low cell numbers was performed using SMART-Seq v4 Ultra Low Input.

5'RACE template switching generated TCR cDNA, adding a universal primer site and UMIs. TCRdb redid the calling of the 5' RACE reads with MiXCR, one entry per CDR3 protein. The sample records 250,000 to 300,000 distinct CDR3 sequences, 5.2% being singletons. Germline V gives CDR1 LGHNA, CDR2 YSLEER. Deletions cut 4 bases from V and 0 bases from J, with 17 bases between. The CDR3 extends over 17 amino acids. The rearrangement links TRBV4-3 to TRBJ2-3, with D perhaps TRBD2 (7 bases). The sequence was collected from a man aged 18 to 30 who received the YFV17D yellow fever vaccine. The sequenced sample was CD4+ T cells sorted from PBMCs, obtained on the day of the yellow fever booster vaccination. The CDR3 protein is CASSLGGGGESTDTQYF. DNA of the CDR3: TGCGCCAGCAGCCTTGGGGGGGGCGGCGAGAGCACAGATACGCAGTATTTT.